A single sample is the source of the 13 T cell receptor beta chains below, sequenced in a study of cytomegalovirus exposure and HLA in healthy donors. The assay was immunoSEQ multiplex PCR, and TCRdb's table has in-frame clones only and misses some. Of about 220,000 clones listed, 85% to 90% are singletons. The sequenced material came from PBMCs. Receptors originate from a woman aged 18-29 years in good health and CMV-seronegative.

The chain is built from TRBV10-3 and TRBJ2-1, with 12 bases matching TRBD2. Germline V CDR1 and CDR2: ENHRY, SYGVKD. This CDR3 region has 19 residues. With 10 bases clipped from V and 9 bases from J, the junction kept 25 bases outside the gene matches. The chain's CDR3 is CATRDPSGRAVVLGGEQFF. CDR3 nucleotides: TGTGCCACCCGCGACCCTAGCGGGAGGGCCGTGGTACTTGGCGGTGAGCAGTTCTTC.

This chain uses TRBV28 with TRBJ2-1; TRBD2 aligns across 11 bases. V shed 6 bases, J shed 4 bases, and the junction held 17 bases outside the gene matches. The CDR3 spans 19 residues. Germline CDR1 and CDR2: MDHEN and SYDVKM. The CDR3 reads CASSPETSGNSDFYNEQFF. Here the CDR3 DNA reads TGTGCCAGCAGCCCGGAGACTAGCGGGAACTCAGATTTTTACAATGAGCAGTTCTTC.

J is TRBJ2-3 and V is TRBV28; 7 bases map to TRBD2. Germline CDR1 MDHEN, CDR2 SYDVKM. The CDR3 totals 16 residues. V shed 6 bases, J shed 2 bases, and the junction held 11 bases outside the gene matches. CDR3 amino acids: CASRQREVDDTDTQYF. DNA for the CDR3: TGTGCCAGCAGGCAACGGGAGGTGGATGACACAGATACGCAGTATTTT.

This clone turned up a few times. CDR3 DNA: TGTGCCAGCAGTTGGGCCTATGGCTACACCTTC. Translated, it gives CASSWAYGYTF. V usage is TRBV28 and J usage is TRBJ1-2; D gene unclear. V lost 4 bases, J lost 4 bases, and 4 bases lay in between. Germline assignment: CDR1 MDHEN and CDR2 SYDVKM. There are 11 residues in the CDR3.

The rearrangement uses TRBV28 and TRBJ1-5, with a possible D match to TRBD1 (5 bases). Trimming pared 10 bases from V and 7 bases from J, leaving 14 bases between. CDR1 and CDR2 from the germline V gene are MDHEN and SYDVKM. The CDR3 is made up of 12 amino acids. This CDR3 is CATLRVGQPQHF. The CDR3 DNA reads as TGTGCCACACTCAGGGTAGGACAGCCCCAGCATTTT.

V usage is TRBV25-1 and J usage is TRBJ2-3, with unresolved D. The germline V gene has CDR1 MGHDK and CDR2 SYGVNS. V lost 0 bases and J lost 2, with 9 bases in between. The CDR3 loop spans 15 amino acids. The DNA for the CDR3 is TGTGCCAGCAGTGAATATTTCAACTCCACAGATACGCAGTATTTT. Residues: CASSEYFNSTDTQYF.

In its sample, this clone was seen once. The chain couples TRBV29-1 to TRBJ1-2; 8 bases agree with TRBD1. The CDR3 consists of 14 residues. CDR1 SQVTM and CDR2 ANQGSEA come from the germline V gene. Trimming took 2 bases from V and 7 from J; bases not matched to a gene: 9. CDR3 sequence: CSVESAQTGVGYTF. In DNA, the CDR3 is TGCAGCGTTGAATCGGCCCAGACAGGGGTTGGCTACACCTTC. The full variable domain, completed using reference TRBV29-1 and TRBJ1-2, is SAVISQKPSRDICQRGTSLTIQCQVDSQVTMMFWYRQQPGQSLTLIATANQGSEATYESGFVIDKFPISRPNLTFSTLTVSNMSPEDSSIYLCSVESAQTGVGYTFGSGTRLTVV.

The chain has TRBV21-1 and TRBJ2-3; the table calls TRBD2, which could not be checked here. TRBV21-1 is a known pseudogene. This CDR3 region has 12 residues. The CDR3 protein is CASSKAADTQYF. The CDR3 DNA reads as TGTGCCAGCAGCAAAGCCGCAGATACGCAGTATTTT.

The J gene is TRBJ1-2, the V gene TRBV6-5, with 8 bases aligning to TRBD1. CDR3 length: 15 amino acids. Germline CDR1 MNHEY, CDR2 SVGAGI. V was pared by 0 bases and J by 4 bases, with 4 bases of the junction left unmatched. As DNA, the CDR3 is TGTGCCAGCAGTTACTCCCGGGACAGGAGCTATGGCTACACCTTC. Amino acid sequence: CASSYSRDRSYGYTF.

The chain couples TRBV30 to TRBJ2-1; 9 nucleotides align to TRBD2. Losses at the gene ends were 0 bases for V and 7 bases for J; bases not matched to a gene: 4. Per the germline V gene, CDR1 is GTSNPN and CDR2 is SVGIG (reference sequence). CDR3 size: 14 residues. The DNA for the CDR3 is TGTGCCTGGAGTGTTGGGGGACTAGCTAATGAGCAGTTCTTC. Translated: CAWSVGGLANEQFF.

The chain uses TRBV29-1 and TRBJ2-3; D remains unclear. CDR1 is SQVTM, CDR2 ANQGSEA, per germline. Trimming took 3 bases from V and 1 from J, leaving 11 bases between them. CDR3 length: 14 amino acids. As DNA, the CDR3 is TGCAGCGTTGACCCCGGGTTGGGCACAGATACGCAGTATTTT. It yields the protein CSVDPGLGTDTQYF.

J is TRBJ2-1 and V is TRBV10-2, with 10 bases identical to TRBD2. This CDR3 spans 15 amino acids. Losses at the gene ends were 6 bases for V and 2 bases for J; bases not matched to a gene: 4. CDR1 is WSHSY and CDR2 is SAAADI in the germline V gene. The CDR3 loop is CASSLAGGAYNEQFF. CDR3 DNA sequence: TGCGCCAGCAGCTTAGCGGGAGGCGCCTACAATGAGCAGTTCTTC.

This clone was detected once. The V call is TRBV9, the J call TRBJ2-7; 7 bases fit TRBD2. Germline CDR1 and CDR2: SGDLS and YYNGEE. This CDR3 is 16 amino acids long. V was clipped by 4 bases and J by 0 bases; unmatched bases: 10. In nucleotides, the CDR3 is TGTGCCAGCAGCCAGGCGAGCGGGACGAGCTCCTACGAGCAGTACTTC. It is translated as CASSQASGTSSYEQYF.